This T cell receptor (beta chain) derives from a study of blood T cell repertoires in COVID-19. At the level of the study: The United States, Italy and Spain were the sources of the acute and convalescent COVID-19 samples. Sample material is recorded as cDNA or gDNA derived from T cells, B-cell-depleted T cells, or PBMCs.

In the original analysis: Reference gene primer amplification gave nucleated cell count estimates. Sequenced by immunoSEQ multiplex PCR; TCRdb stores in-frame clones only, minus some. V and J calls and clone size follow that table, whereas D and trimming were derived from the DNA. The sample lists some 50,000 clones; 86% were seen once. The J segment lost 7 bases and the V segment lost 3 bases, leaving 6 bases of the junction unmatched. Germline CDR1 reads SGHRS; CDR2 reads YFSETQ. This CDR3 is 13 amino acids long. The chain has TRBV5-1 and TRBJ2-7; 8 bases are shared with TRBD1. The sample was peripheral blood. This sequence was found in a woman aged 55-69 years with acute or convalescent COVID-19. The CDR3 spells CASSWGQVGEQYF. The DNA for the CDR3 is TGCGCCAGCAGCTGGGGACAGGTCGGGGAGCAGTACTTC.